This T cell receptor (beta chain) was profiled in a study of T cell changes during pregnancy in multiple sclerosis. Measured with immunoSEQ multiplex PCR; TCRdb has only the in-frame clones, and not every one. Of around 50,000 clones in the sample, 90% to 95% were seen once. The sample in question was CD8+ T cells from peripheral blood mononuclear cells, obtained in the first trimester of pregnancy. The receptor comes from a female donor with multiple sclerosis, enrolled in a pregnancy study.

The CDR3 protein is CASSSGTGFELRGYTF. DNA of the CDR3: TGTGCCAGCAGCTCCGGGACAGGCTTTGAACTGCGGGGCTACACCTTC. This chain joins TRBV13 and TRBJ1-2, with 8 positions matching TRBD1. CDR1 is PRHDT, CDR2 FYEKMQ, per germline (reference sequence). V shed 4 bases, J shed 8 bases, and the junction held 15 bases outside the gene matches. The CDR3 runs 16 residues.